Below, one T cell receptor beta chain is given with its context. CDR1 and CDR2 from the germline V gene are SGHRS and YFSETQ. J lost 4 bases, V lost 0 bases, and 6 bases had no gene match. The CDR3 has 16 amino acids. This entry comes from a study of response to subunit inactivated influenza vaccine. Using its own MiXCR run on the RT-PCR reads, TCRdb lists one record per CDR3 protein. The sample lists about 570,000 distinct CDR3 sequences; approximately 10% were seen once. The sample was also reused in another study, on T cells expressing NK-cell markers. That source notes: For TCR beta, cDNA was produced by 5'RACE template switching with UMIs. Eight donors were sequenced, of whom seven were HCMV-seropositive, while the remaining one was HCMV-seronegative.

This TCR was recovered from a man aged 50 to 59 who received an inactivated influenza vaccine. The specimen was PBMCs from blood, collected on the day of vaccination. The V call is TRBV5-1, the J call TRBJ2-2, with 7 bases matching TRBD1. CDR3 loop: CASSLVGGESTGELFF. CDR3 coding DNA: TGCGCCAGCAGCTTGGTAGGGGGCGAGAGCACCGGGGAGCTGTTTTTT.